One and the same sample provided the 24 T cell receptor beta chains below, sequenced in a study of blood T cell repertoires in COVID-19. Sequencing used immunoSEQ multiplex PCR; TCRdb keeps in-frame clones, though not all of them. The sample lists about 400,000 clones, approximately 86% occurring once. Specimen: peripheral blood. All receptors derive from a woman between 55 and 75 years old with COVID-19, enrolled during active disease.

The rearrangement uses TRBV2 and TRBJ2-7; 9 bases map to TRBD1. The CDR3 sequence is 16 residues long. Unmatched junction bases numbered 13, after V lost 6 bases and J lost 4 bases. CDR1 is SNHLY and CDR2 is FYNNEI in the germline V gene. The CDR3: CASRPPGQGGGYEQYF. The CDR3 DNA follows: TGTGCCAGCAGACCCCCGGGACAGGGCGGAGGATACGAGCAGTACTTC.

The rearrangement uses TRBV3-1 (or the pseudogene TRBV3-2) and TRBJ1-5, with 9 bases identical to TRBD1. Germline V gene lookup returns CDR1 LGHDT and CDR2 YNNKEL (reference sequence). CDR3 length equals 13 residues. V was pared by 4 bases and J by 9 bases, with 4 bases of the junction left unmatched. The CDR3 coding sequence is TGTGCCAGCAGCCCACAGGGGGCATGGCCCCAGCATTTT. It specifies CASSPQGAWPQHF.

V and J are TRBV7-3 and TRBJ1-1; possibly TRBD1 for D (6 bases). Deletions cut 4 bases from V and 3 bases from J, with 12 bases between. The CDR3 is made up of 14 amino acids. CDR1 is SGHTA, CDR2 FQGTGA, per germline. The CDR3 nucleotides are TGTGCCAGCAGCTCCCAACAGGGTCACACTGAAGCTTTCTTT. The encoded protein is CASSSQQGHTEAFF.

This clone appeared a single time. This rearrangement joins TRBV5-1 to TRBJ2-1; 10 nucleotides line up with TRBD2. CDR3 size: 17 residues. CDR1 is SGHRS and CDR2 is YFSETQ in the germline V gene. V dropped 3 bases and J dropped 0; count of bases not matched to a gene: 6. The CDR3 spells CASSWLAGDGSYNEQFF. Written as DNA, the CDR3 is TGCGCCAGCAGCTGGCTAGCGGGGGACGGCTCCTACAATGAGCAGTTCTTC.

The V and J genes are TRBV12-5 and TRBJ2-2, with D maybe TRBD1 (6 bases). The CDR3 is made up of 18 amino acids. Trimming stripped 2 bases from V and 1 base from J, with 17 bases between. The V gene's germline CDR1 is LGHNT and CDR2 FRNRAP. CDR3 region: CASGLLYLGRGNTGELFF. CDR3 DNA sequence: TGTGCTAGTGGTTTGTTATACTTAGGCAGGGGGAACACCGGGGAGCTGTTTTTT.

CDR3 sequence reads: CASSEQGNYGYTF. The CDR3, as DNA: TGTGCCAGCAGTGAACAGGGGAACTATGGCTACACCTTC. The chain links TRBV27 to TRBJ1-2; 7 nucleotides line up with TRBD1. The V and J ends lost 5 bases and 2 bases, in that order; junction bases with no gene match: 2. CDR1 is MNHEY and CDR2 is SMNVEV in the germline V gene (reference sequence). The CDR3 extends over 13 amino acids.

This clone has a single count. The rearrangement links TRBV5-1 to TRBJ1-1; D might be TRBD1 (6 bases). The V end was cut by 0 bases, the J end by 2 bases, with 20 bases between. CDR1 is SGHRS, CDR2 YFSETQ, per germline. The CDR3 loop spans 18 amino acids. DNA of the CDR3: TGCGCCAGCAGCTTGGCGGGGGGGCAGGGTGCAAGTAACACTGAAGCTTTCTTT. The encoded protein is CASSLAGGQGASNTEAFF.

The rearrangement uses TRBV6-2 or TRBV6-3 and TRBJ1-6; D possibly corresponds to TRBD1 (6 bases). Trimming left V 6 bases short and J 4 bases short, with 16 bases between. The CDR3 consists of 16 residues. Germline CDR1 is MNHEY and CDR2 is SVGEGT. In nucleotides, the CDR3 is TGTGCCAGCAGCCCTACAGGGTACCTATATAATTCACCCCTCCACTTT. Translation gives CASSPTGYLYNSPLHF.

This clone showed up just once. This rearrangement joins TRBV23-1 to TRBJ1-1; D remains ambiguous. TRBV23-1 is marked as an open reading frame, function uncertain. The CDR3 is 12 residues long. Trimming pared 8 bases from V and 0 bases from J, leaving 7 bases between. The CDR3 region is CASLGVNTEAFF. The CDR3 DNA is TGCGCCAGCTTAGGAGTGAACACTGAAGCTTTCTTT.

J is TRBJ1-1 and V is TRBV7-2, with a tentative D call TRBD1 (6 bases). The ends were cut back, 3 bases at V and 4 bases at J, with 12 bases in the middle. The CDR3 runs to 14 residues. The V gene's germline CDR1 is SGHTA and CDR2 FQGNSA. The CDR3 region is CASSLLSRGTEAFF. For the CDR3, the DNA is TGTGCCAGCAGCTTGCTCTCCAGGGGCACTGAAGCTTTCTTT. Full variable domain (missing parts from reference TRBV7-2 and TRBJ1-1): GAGVSQSPSNKVTEKGKDVELRCDPISGHTALYWYRQSLGQGLEFLIYFQGNSAPDKSGLPSDRFSAERTGGSVSTLTIQRTQQEDSAVYLCASSLLSRGTEAFFGQGTRLTVV.

The chain is built from TRBV3-1 (or the pseudogene TRBV3-2) and TRBJ2-7; D gene ambiguous. This CDR3 has 13 amino acids. Germline CDR1 LGHDT, CDR2 YNNKEL (reference sequence). Trimming removed 4 bases from V and 2 bases from J, with 9 bases in between. For the CDR3, the DNA is TGTGCCAGCAGCCGAGCATCGACCTACGAGCAGTACTTC. Its translation is CASSRASTYEQYF.

The gene calls are TRBV2 and TRBJ1-1; possibly TRBD1 for D (5 bases). CDR3 length: 13 residues. The V gene's germline CDR1 is SNHLY and CDR2 FYNNEI. Trimming pared 6 bases from V and 8 bases from J, leaving 16 bases between. Here the CDR3 reads CASSLKGSGEAFF. The CDR3 bases are TGTGCCAGCAGCTTAAAGGGGTCTGGAGAAGCTTTCTTT.

This clone was found a few times. The rearrangement joins TRBV9 to TRBJ2-3; no definite D call. CDR3 length: 12 amino acids. The germline V gene encodes CDR1 SGDLS and CDR2 YYNGEE. Trimming took 3 bases from V and 4 from J, leaving 6 bases between them. The DNA for the CDR3 is TGTGCCAGCAGCGCCCGGGCAGATACGCAGTATTTT. This translates into CASSARADTQYF.

The CDR3, as DNA: TGCGCCAGCAGCGTGGGACTCCTCGGTGAAAAACTGTTTTTT. It yields the protein CASSVGLLGEKLFF. The J gene is TRBJ1-4, the V gene TRBV5-1; possible D gene TRBD1, 5 bases. The germline gives CDR1 SGHRS, CDR2 YFSETQ. This CDR3 has 14 amino acids. V was cut by 4 bases and J by 7 bases, with 14 bases left in between.

The chain links TRBV5-4 to TRBJ1-2, with D maybe TRBD1 (6 bases). Germline V gives CDR1 SGHNT, CDR2 YYREEE (reference sequence). The CDR3 spans 17 residues. V dropped 4 bases and J dropped 1 base, with 20 bases sitting between them. CDR3 nucleotides: TGTGCCAGCAGCCCTCCACAGGGTTCGGGCGTTAACTATGGCTACACCTTC. This codes for CASSPPQGSGVNYGYTF.

The chain employs TRBV20-1 and TRBJ1-2; D unresolved. Germline CDR1 and CDR2: DFQATT and SNEGSKA (reference sequence). This CDR3 spans 14 amino acids. Trimming left V 3 bases short and J 5 bases short, with 16 bases between. This chain's CDR3 is CSASSQVDGYGYTF. The CDR3 bases are TGCAGTGCTAGTAGTCAGGTCGACGGATATGGCTACACCTTC.

This chain connects TRBV2 to TRBJ1-4; a possible D gene is TRBD1 (5 bases). CDR1 and CDR2 from the germline V gene are SNHLY and FYNNEI. Trimming left V 6 bases short and J 0 bases short, with 14 bases between. The CDR3 runs 16 residues. In DNA, the CDR3 is TGTGCCAGCAGCCGAGTCAGGGCGGCAACTAATGAAAAACTGTTTTTT. This gives the protein CASSRVRAATNEKLFF.

The chain uses TRBV19 and TRBJ1-1; D not resolved. This CDR3 spans 13 amino acids. V was pared by 2 bases and J by 3 bases, with 7 bases between. Per the germline V gene, CDR1 is LNHDA and CDR2 is SQIVND (reference sequence). The CDR3 sequence: CASSITIYTEAFF. In DNA, the CDR3 is TGTGCCAGTAGTATAACAATCTACACTGAAGCTTTCTTT.

V gene TRBV14 combines with J gene TRBJ1-1, with a weak D call TRBD1 (5 bases). Trimming removed 0 bases from V and 0 bases from J, with 5 bases in between. In germline, CDR1 is SGHDN, CDR2 FVKESK. The CDR3 runs 14 residues. The chain's CDR3 is CASSQDRVNTEAFF. The CDR3 region has the DNA TGTGCCAGCAGCCAAGACAGGGTGAACACTGAAGCTTTCTTT. The full variable domain, in which reference TRBV14 and TRBJ1-1 provide the parts outside the CDR3, is EAGVTQFPSHSVIEKGQTVTLRCDPISGHDNLYWYRRVMGKEIKFLLHFVKESKQDESGMPNNRFLAERTGGTYSTLKVQPAELEDSGVYFCASSQDRVNTEAFFGQGTRLTVV.

V and J are TRBV30 and TRBJ2-7, with TRBD2 matching over 10 bases. J gave up 3 bases and V 2 bases, and 1 base lay outside the gene matches. The CDR3 is made up of 13 amino acids. Looked up from germline, CDR1 is GTSNPN and CDR2 is SVGIG (reference sequence). CDR3 DNA: TGTGCCTGGAGTAGGACTAGCGGCTACGAGCAGTACTTC. Translated, it gives CAWSRTSGYEQYF. Based on the CDR3 plus reference TRBV30 and TRBJ2-7, the full variable domain is SQTIHQWPATLVQPVGSPLSLECTVEGTSNPNLYWYRQAAGRGLQLLFYSVGIGQISSEVPQNLSASRPQDRQFILSSKKLLLSDSGFYLCAWSRTSGYEQYFGPGTRLTVT.

The chain employs TRBV7-3 and TRBJ1-2; weak D call: TRBD1 (6 bases). V lost 1 base to trimming and J lost 7 bases, with 13 bases between them. CDR1 is SGHTA and CDR2 is FQGTGA in the germline V gene. The CDR3 is 14 residues long. CDR3 residues: CASSLNVDSSGYTF. The DNA for the CDR3 is TGTGCCAGCAGCTTAAACGTGGACAGTAGTGGCTACACCTTC.

This chain connects TRBV9 to TRBJ1-2; D may be TRBD1 (6 bases). V was pared by 3 bases and J by 4 bases, with 13 bases between. Germline CDR1 is SGDLS and CDR2 is YYNGEE. The CDR3 consists of 14 residues. CDR3 region: CASSAETGPYGYTF. The CDR3 coding sequence is TGTGCCAGCAGCGCCGAGACAGGACCCTATGGCTACACCTTC.

Concerning this clone: This specimen includes other DNA sequences encoding the same CDR3. The chain uses TRBV19 and TRBJ2-1; possible D gene TRBD2, 5 bases. The ends were cut back, 3 bases at V and 6 bases at J, with 9 bases in the middle. Germline assignment: CDR1 LNHDA and CDR2 SQIVND (reference sequence). This CDR3 is 13 amino acids long. The CDR3 coding sequence is TGTGCCAGTAGTATCGGACTTTCCAATGAGCAGTTCTTC. Amino acid sequence: CASSIGLSNEQFF.

This sequence joins TRBV11-2 and TRBJ2-7; D gene uncertain. Trimming pared 4 bases from V and 1 base from J, leaving 5 bases between. Germline CDR1 and CDR2: SGHAT and FQNNGV. CDR3 length: 12 residues. CDR3 sequence (DNA): TGTGCCAGCAGCTACGGTTCCTACGAGCAGTACTTC. Its translation is CASSYGSYEQYF.